One sample yielded the 5 T cell receptor beta chains listed below, sequenced in a study of blood T cell repertoires in COVID-19. Profiled with immunoSEQ multiplex PCR; TCRdb holds only in-frame clones, not every one. The sample lists 200,000 or so clones, just over 85% occurring once. Sequencing was carried out using PBMCs or T cells enriched from blood (not recorded which). The receptors were sampled from a woman aged 40 to 50 with acute COVID-19.

This chain joins TRBV29-1 and TRBJ2-3; tentatively, D is TRBD2 (6 bases). CDR3 length equals 13 residues. CDR1 and CDR2 from the germline V gene are SQVTM and ANQGSEA. V lost 2 bases and J 6 bases, leaving 12 bases between the germline ends. The CDR3 here is CSVELGGLDTQYF. The CDR3 DNA follows: TGCAGCGTTGAACTGGGGGGTTTGGATACGCAGTATTTT.

The J gene is TRBJ2-3, the V gene TRBV29-1; 8 bases map to TRBD1. CDR1 SQVTM and CDR2 ANQGSEA come from the germline V gene. The CDR3 extends over 15 amino acids. J was trimmed by 7 bases and V by 6 bases; bases with no gene match: 15. The CDR3 nucleotides read TGCAGCGTCCGAGGGGGGACAGGATCCCAACATACGCAGTATTTT. This translates into CSVRGGTGSQHTQYF.

This clone was observed a handful of times. In DNA, the CDR3 is TGCGCCAGCAGCTTGGGCCCGAACAGGCTAAGTAATGAAAAACTGTTTTTT. Translating it yields CASSLGPNRLSNEKLFF. The chain combines TRBV5-1 with TRBJ1-4; TRBD1 might be the D (5 bases). The CDR3 runs to 17 residues. Per germline, CDR1 SGHRS and CDR2 YFSETQ. Trimming took 0 bases from V and 4 from J, leaving 16 bases between them. The entire variable domain, with the rest obtained from reference TRBV5-1 and TRBJ1-4, is as follows: KAGVTQTPRYLIKTRGQQVTLSCSPISGHRSVSWYQQTPGQGLQFLFEYFSETQRNKGNFPGRFSGRQFSNSRSEMNVSTLELGDSALYLCASSLGPNRLSNEKLFFGSGTQLSVL.

This chain joins TRBV5-5 and TRBJ2-7, with a weak D call TRBD2 (5 bases). Trimming pared 2 bases from V and 4 bases from J, leaving 7 bases between. The germline CDR1 and CDR2 sequences are SGHKS and YYEKEE (reference sequence). This CDR3 is built from 12 residues. The CDR3, as DNA: TGTGCCAGCAGCTTCTCGGGGTACGAGCAGTACGTC. Protein product: CASSFSGYEQYV.

About this clone itself: Other DNA variants within this sample encode the same CDR3. The chain carries TRBV18 and TRBJ1-5, with TRBD1 as a possible D gene (5 bases). V was cut by 3 bases and J by 5 bases, with 8 bases left in between. The CDR3 runs 13 residues. The germline CDR1 and CDR2 sequences are KGHSH and LQKENI. This chain's CDR3 is CASSPQGDQPQHF. In nucleotides, the CDR3 is TGTGCCAGCTCACCCCAAGGGGATCAGCCCCAGCATTTT.